This TCR beta chain was documented in a study of T-cell reconstitution after alpha-beta-depleted transplantation in children. The V and J ends lost 6 bases and 0 bases respectively, with 10 bases between them. The CDR3 runs 14 residues. The germline gives CDR1 MNHEY, CDR2 SVGEGT. The TCRbeta library incorporated unique molecular identifiers. TCRdb re-analysed the PCR reads in MiXCR, keeping a single row per CDR3 protein. The sample contains approximately 130,000 distinct CDR3 sequences, more than 9.5% of which appear only once. This receptor was obtained from a girl under three years old who had a stem cell transplant for combined immunodeficiency, so the T cells may come from the graft donor. The sample here was PBMCs, mostly from graft donor cells, taken 180 days after TCRalphabeta/CD19-depleted stem cell transplant. The V call is TRBV6-2 or TRBV6-3, the J call TRBJ2-3, with D unresolved. The CDR3 coding sequence is TGTGCCAGCAGGAGATATGACAGCACAGATACGCAGTATTTT. Translation gives CASRRYDSTDTQYF.